This TCR beta chain was found in a study of T cell responses to AZD1222 COVID-19 vaccine. Study conclusions and caveats: Across spike, vaccine-associated CD4 TCRs were found, dominant at 160-218 and 743-854. Spike-specific TCR breadth and depth grew following two AZD1222 doses.

Clones were sequenced by immunoSEQ multiplex PCR, and TCRdb holds only the in-frame ones, with some missing. The sample shows approximately 200,000 clones, more than 85% of them seen only once. This CDR3 is built from 16 residues. V shed 1 base, J shed 4 bases, and the junction held 9 bases outside the gene matches. From germline, CDR1 is SGHDN and CDR2 FVKESK. For this clone: Its antigen remains unknown.

The source was peripheral blood, collected 28 days after the second AZD1222 dose. This TCR derives from an adult who received the AZD1222 COVID-19 vaccine. This chain connects TRBV14 to TRBJ1-1; 7 nucleotides align to TRBD1. The CDR3 here is CASSQALTGTSTEAFF. In nucleotides, the CDR3 is TGTGCCAGCAGCCAAGCCTTGACAGGGACCTCCACTGAAGCTTTCTTT.